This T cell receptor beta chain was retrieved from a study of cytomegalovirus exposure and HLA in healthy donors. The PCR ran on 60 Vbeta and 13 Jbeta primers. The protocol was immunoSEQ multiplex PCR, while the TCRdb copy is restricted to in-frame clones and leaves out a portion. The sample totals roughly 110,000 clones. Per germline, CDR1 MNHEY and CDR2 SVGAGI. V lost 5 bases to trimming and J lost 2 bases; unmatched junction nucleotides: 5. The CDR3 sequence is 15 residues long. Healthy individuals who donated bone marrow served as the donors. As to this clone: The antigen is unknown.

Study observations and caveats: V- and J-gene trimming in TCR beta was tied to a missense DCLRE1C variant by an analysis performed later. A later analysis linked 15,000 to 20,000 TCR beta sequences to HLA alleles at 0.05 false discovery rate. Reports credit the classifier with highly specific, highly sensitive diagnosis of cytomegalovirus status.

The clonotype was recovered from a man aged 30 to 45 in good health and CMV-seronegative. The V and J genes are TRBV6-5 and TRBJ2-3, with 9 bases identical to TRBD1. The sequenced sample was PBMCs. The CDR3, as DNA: TGTGCCAGCAGTCCGGGACAGGGATTCACAGATACGCAGTATTTT. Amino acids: CASSPGQGFTDTQYF.